The sequence of this TCR beta chain was determined in a study of blood T cells in healthy people across ages. This clonotype showed up just once. Together with a sample-barcoded 5' primer, a J-beta primer mix was included in a second PCR lasting about 7 to 11 cycles. In TCRdb, the 5' RACE reads were re-called with MiXCR into one record per CDR3 protein. The sample consists of fewer than 900,000 distinct CDR3 sequences, roughly 43% of them appearing once. With 6 bases clipped from V and 11 bases from J, the junction kept 13 bases outside the gene matches. This CDR3 is built from 15 residues. Per the germline V gene, CDR1 is SNHLY and CDR2 is FYNNEI.

The sample consisted of blood. This sequence originates from a woman between 55 and 75 years old in good health. This chain links TRBV2 with TRBJ2-5; TRBD2 agrees at 12 bases. DNA of the CDR3: TGTGCCAGCAGGGAGACTAGCGGGAGCACCAATGAGCAGTACTTC. This gives the protein CASRETSGSTNEQYF.